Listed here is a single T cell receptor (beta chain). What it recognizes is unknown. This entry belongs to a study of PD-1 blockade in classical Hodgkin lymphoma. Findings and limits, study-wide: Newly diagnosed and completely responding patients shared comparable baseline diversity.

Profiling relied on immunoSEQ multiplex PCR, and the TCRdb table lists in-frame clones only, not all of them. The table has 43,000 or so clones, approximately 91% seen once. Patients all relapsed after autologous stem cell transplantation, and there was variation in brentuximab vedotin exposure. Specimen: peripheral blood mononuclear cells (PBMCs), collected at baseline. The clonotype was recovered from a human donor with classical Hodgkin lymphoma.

CDR3 coding DNA: TGTGCCAGTAGTAAGCCGCGAGACAGGGACCATCAGCCCCAGCATTTT. Translating gives CASSKPRDRDHQPQHF. The chain carries TRBV19 and TRBJ1-5, with 7 bases lining up with TRBD1. Looked up from germline, CDR1 is LNHDA and CDR2 is SQIVND (reference sequence). Trimming at V came to 4 bases and at J to 5 bases, leaving 11 bases not matched to a gene. The CDR3 contains 16 residues.